This T cell receptor (beta chain) was obtained from a study of blood T cell repertoires in COVID-19. Measured with immunoSEQ multiplex PCR; TCRdb has only the in-frame clones, and not every one. The data contain about 140,000 clones, about 83% of them singletons. The CDR3 is 13 amino acids. Germline V gene sequence: CDR1 SGHRS, CDR2 YFSETQ. V lost 4 bases to trimming and J lost 8 bases, with 13 bases between them. Specimen: peripheral blood. The chain has TRBV5-1 and TRBJ2-1; D remains ambiguous. The origin of this receptor is a man aged 50 to 59 with acute or convalescent COVID-19. This CDR3 is CASSLRLPYEQFF. DNA for the CDR3: TGCGCCAGCAGCCTTCGACTTCCGTATGAGCAGTTCTTC.